These 19 T cell receptor beta chains originate from one sample sequenced in a study of beta chain features in type 1 diabetes. Expressed TCRB transcripts were sequenced because the isolated RNA had all been reverse transcribed beforehand. The table came from immunoSEQ multiplex PCR; TCRdb's copy has only in-frame clones and leaves some out. Of about 230,000 clones listed, over 8.5% are singletons. Input material: naive CD4+ T cells from blood. These receptors were taken from a woman younger than 35 in good health.

The chain employs TRBV11-3 and TRBJ2-1; possible D gene TRBD2, 6 bases. CDR1 is SGHNT and CDR2 is YENEEA in the germline V gene. The CDR3 loop spans 15 amino acids. V was pared by 0 bases and J by 3 bases, with 9 bases between. The CDR3 loop reads CASSLDQTSYNEQFF. The CDR3 region has the DNA TGTGCCAGCAGCTTAGATCAGACTAGCTACAATGAGCAGTTCTTC. Combining the CDR3 with reference TRBV11-3 and TRBJ2-1 gives the whole variable domain EAGVVQSPRYKIIEKKQPVAFWCNPISGHNTLYWYLQNLGQGPELLIRYENEEAVDDSQLPKDRFSAERLKGVDSTLKIQPAELGDSAVYLCASSLDQTSYNEQFFGPGTRLTVL.

This clone was seen at least ten times. This chain joins TRBV30 and TRBJ1-2, with D hard to call. The CDR3 consists of 13 residues. Germline V lookup: CDR1 GTSNPN, CDR2 SVGIG (reference sequence). Trimming cost V 5 bases and J 7 bases, with 17 bases left between them. The CDR3 DNA reads as TGTGCCTGGTCCCATATAGTCAGCGGTGGCTACACCTTC. Its translation: CAWSHIVSGGYTF.

This clone has at least ten counts. The chain combines TRBV29-1 with TRBJ2-7, with D possibly matching TRBD1 (5 bases). In germline, CDR1 is SQVTM, CDR2 ANQGSEA. There are 12 residues in the CDR3. Trimming shortened V by 4 bases and J by 5 bases, and 12 bases separated the two germline ends. The CDR3 sequence: CSVGPGPHEQYF. CDR3 sequence (DNA): TGCAGCGTTGGACCAGGGCCTCACGAGCAGTACTTC.

This clone has more than one count but fewer than ten. This sequence joins TRBV5-4 and TRBJ2-2; maybe TRBD1 (5 bases). The CDR3 spans 15 residues. V lost 0 bases and J 4 bases, leaving 10 bases between the germline ends. CDR1 is SGHNT and CDR2 is YYREEE in the germline V gene (reference sequence). Here the CDR3 reads CASSLGQTITGELFF. The CDR3 region has the DNA TGTGCCAGCAGCTTGGGACAGACCATCACCGGGGAGCTGTTTTTT.

This clone has a handful of counts. The rearrangement links TRBV25-1 to TRBJ2-7, with TRBD1 identical over 8 bases. The CDR3 totals 15 residues. The germline gives CDR1 MGHDK, CDR2 SYGVNS. V was pared by 0 bases and J by 3 bases, with 4 bases of the junction left unmatched. CDR3 coding DNA: TGTGCCAGCAGTGAATATAGACAGGGGTACTACGAGCAGTACTTC. Amino acids: CASSEYRQGYYEQYF.

This clone was detected ten times or more. This chain uses TRBV7-9 with TRBJ2-2, with a tentative D call TRBD1 (6 bases). The V gene lost 7 bases and the J gene lost 3 bases, with 12 bases spanning the gap. Germline V gives CDR1 SEHNR, CDR2 FQNEAQ (reference sequence). The CDR3 consists of 14 residues. CDR3 in DNA: TGTGCCAGCAACCAACAGGGTTACACCGGGGAGCTGTTTTTT. This codes for CASNQQGYTGELFF.

This clone turned up a few times. The DNA of the CDR3 is TGTGCCAGTACCGCGACAGGGGTATGGCTTGAGCCTGGGTACTTC. This encodes CASTATGVWLEPGYF. The chain uses TRBV19 and TRBJ2-7; 8 nucleotides match TRBD1. Germline V gene sequence: CDR1 LNHDA, CDR2 SQIVND (reference sequence). V trimming: 7 bases; J trimming: 12 bases; junction bases outside the gene matches: 20. This CDR3 is 15 amino acids long.

The chain employs TRBV10-3 and TRBJ2-3, with D possibly TRBD2 on 6 matching bases. Per the germline V gene, CDR1 is ENHRY and CDR2 is SYGVKD. The CDR3 has 16 amino acids. The V end lost 2 bases, the J end lost 1 base, and 13 bases lay between the germline ends. The CDR3 nucleotides read TGTGCCATCAGTGAGCTCGGGGGAAGTGGCACAGATACGCAGTATTTT. It specifies CAISELGGSGTDTQYF.

The rearrangement links TRBV11-2 to TRBJ2-7, with 7 bases aligning to TRBD1. Germline trimming cut 3 bases from V and 3 bases from J; bases unmatched to any gene: 11. The CDR3 contains 16 residues. Germline V gene sequence: CDR1 SGHAT, CDR2 FQNNGV. This CDR3 reads CASSLGWVAGGYEQYF. The CDR3 DNA sequence: TGTGCCAGCAGCTTGGGTTGGGTCGCAGGGGGCTACGAGCAGTACTTC.

This clone came up many times. The V gene is TRBV7-2, the J gene TRBJ2-7; D uncertain. Trimming shortened V by 5 bases and J by 4 bases, and 21 bases separated the two germline ends. CDR1 and CDR2 (germline): SGHTA, FQGNSA. The CDR3 is 16 residues long. The CDR3 is CASSAFFGADPYEQYF. The CDR3 DNA reads TGTGCCAGCAGCGCCTTCTTCGGAGCAGACCCTTACGAGCAGTACTTC.

This chain joins TRBV5-1 and TRBJ2-5; TRBD2 aligns across 8 bases. The CDR3 is 17 amino acids. The J segment lost 2 bases and the V segment lost 0 bases, leaving 9 bases of the junction unmatched. Germline CDR1 and CDR2: SGHRS and YFSETQ. The CDR3 nucleotides are TGCGCCAGCAGCTTGGATCCAGCGGGAGCGGTACAAGAGACCCAGTACTTC. Residues: CASSLDPAGAVQETQYF.

The rearrangement uses TRBV4-2 and TRBJ1-1; TRBD1 matches 7 bases. V lost 4 bases and J lost 0; bases outside the gene matches: 5. Germline V lookup: CDR1 LGHNA, CDR2 YNFKEQ. The CDR3 has 15 residues. The CDR3 reads CASSRATGMNTEAFF. CDR3 DNA sequence: TGTGCCAGCAGCCGGGCGACAGGGATGAACACTGAAGCTTTCTTT.

The chain employs TRBV18 and TRBJ1-2; 7 bases line up with TRBD1. The germline V gene encodes CDR1 KGHSH and CDR2 LQKENI. The ends lost 5 bases at V and 1 base at J; junction bases unmatched: 7. This CDR3 is built from 15 residues. The CDR3 bases are TGTGCCAGCTCAGAAGGGACAGCGAGTAACTATGGCTACACCTTC. It translates to CASSEGTASNYGYTF.

This chain uses TRBV5-4 with TRBJ2-6; TRBD2 aligns across 12 bases. V trimming: 1 base; J trimming: 1 base; junction bases outside the gene matches: 6. CDR3 length equals 19 residues. Looked up from germline, CDR1 is SGHNT and CDR2 is YYREEE (reference sequence). The CDR3 loop is CASSLFNLAGGSGANVLTF. The CDR3, as DNA: TGTGCCAGCAGCTTGTTCAACCTAGCGGGGGGGTCTGGGGCCAACGTCCTGACTTTC.

In its sample, this clone was seen a few times. The chain uses TRBV14 and TRBJ1-2, with 8 bases identical to TRBD1. This CDR3 comprises 14 residues. The ends lost 1 base at V and 2 bases at J; junction bases unmatched: 0. Germline V gives CDR1 SGHDN, CDR2 FVKESK. DNA of the CDR3: TGTGCCAGCAGCCAAGGGACAGGGAACTATGGCTACACCTTC. Its protein is CASSQGTGNYGYTF.

There are a few counts of this clone. V usage is TRBV18 and J usage is TRBJ1-1; possibly TRBD1 for D (5 bases). V was clipped by 1 base and J by 9 bases, with 12 bases between them. CDR1 and CDR2 (germline): KGHSH, LQKENI. This CDR3 comprises 13 residues. CDR3: CASSPREGVKAFF. The CDR3 DNA is TGTGCCAGCTCACCACGGGAAGGGGTCAAAGCTTTCTTT. The whole variable domain, filled in from reference TRBV18 and TRBJ1-1, reads NAGVMQNPRHLVRRRGQEARLRCSPMKGHSHVYWYRQLPEEGLKFMVYLQKENIIDESGMPKERFSAEFPKEGPSILRIQQVVRGDSAAYFCASSPREGVKAFFGQGTRLTVV.

This clone showed up just a few times. This chain uses TRBV9 with TRBJ1-1; D unresolved. Germline V gives CDR1 SGDLS, CDR2 YYNGEE. V lost 0 bases, J lost 0 bases, and 6 bases lay in between. The CDR3 length is 14 residues. CDR3: CASSVGALNTEAFF. The DNA for the CDR3 is TGTGCCAGCAGCGTAGGAGCCTTGAACACTGAAGCTTTCTTT.

The chain combines TRBV6-5 with TRBJ2-5; perhaps TRBD2 as D (6 bases). The CDR3 loop spans 14 amino acids. Germline assignment: CDR1 MNHEY and CDR2 SVGAGI. Trimming took 7 bases from V and 3 from J, leaving 15 bases between them. The CDR3 here is CASNKSGRKETQYF. The CDR3 DNA follows: TGTGCCAGCAACAAAAGCGGGCGTAAAGAGACCCAGTACTTC.

The V call is TRBV4-1, the J call TRBJ2-7; 7 bases agree with TRBD1. The CDR3 contains 17 residues. The V gene's germline CDR1 is MGHRA and CDR2 YSYEKL. With 3 bases clipped from V and 6 bases from J, the junction kept 17 bases outside the gene matches. DNA of the CDR3: TGCGCCAGCAGCCACTCCATTACAGGGGTTTCTCGGGGCGAGCAGTACTTC. Translated: CASSHSITGVSRGEQYF.